This T cell receptor (beta chain) was identified during a study of blood T cell repertoires in COVID-19. Assay: immunoSEQ multiplex PCR; the TCRdb copy retains only in-frame clones and omits some. The profile shows about 320,000 clones, 85% of them singletons. The CDR3 length is 15 residues. The V gene end was trimmed by 4 bases and the J gene end by 8 bases; junction bases not matched to a gene: 9. CDR1 MDHEN and CDR2 SYDVKM come from the germline V gene. The rearrangement joins TRBV28 to TRBJ1-2; 11 bases match TRBD1. This receptor was obtained from a woman in her twenties or thirties who had been exposed to COVID-19. The sample consisted of PBMCs or T cells enriched from blood (not recorded which). CDR3 sequence: CASSSGQGAHSGYTF. CDR3 coding DNA: TGTGCCAGCAGTTCTGGACAGGGGGCCCATTCGGGCTACACCTTC.